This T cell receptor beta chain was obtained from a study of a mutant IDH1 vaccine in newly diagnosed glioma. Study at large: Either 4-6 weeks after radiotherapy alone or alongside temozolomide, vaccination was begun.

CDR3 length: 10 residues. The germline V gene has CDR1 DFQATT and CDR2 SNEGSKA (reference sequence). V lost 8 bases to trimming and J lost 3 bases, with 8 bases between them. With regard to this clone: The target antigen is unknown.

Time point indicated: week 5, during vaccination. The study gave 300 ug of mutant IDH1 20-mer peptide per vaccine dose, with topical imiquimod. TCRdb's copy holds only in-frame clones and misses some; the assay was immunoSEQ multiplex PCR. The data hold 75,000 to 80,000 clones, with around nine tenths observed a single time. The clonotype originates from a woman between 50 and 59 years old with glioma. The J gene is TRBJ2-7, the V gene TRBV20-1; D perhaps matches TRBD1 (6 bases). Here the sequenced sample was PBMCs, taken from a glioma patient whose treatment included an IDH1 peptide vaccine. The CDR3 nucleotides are TGCAGTACAGGGAACTACGAGCAGTACTTC. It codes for CSTGNYEQYF.